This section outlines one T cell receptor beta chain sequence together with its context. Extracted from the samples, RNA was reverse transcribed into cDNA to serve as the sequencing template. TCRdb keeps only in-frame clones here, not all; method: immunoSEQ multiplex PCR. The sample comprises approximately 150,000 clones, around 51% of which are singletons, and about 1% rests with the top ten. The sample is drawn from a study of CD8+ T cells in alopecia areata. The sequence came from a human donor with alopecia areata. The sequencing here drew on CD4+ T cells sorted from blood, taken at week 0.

The CDR3 nucleotides read TGTGCCAGCAGCATGACTTTAGCGGGAGAGGCCTACAATGAGCAGTTCTTC. Protein product: CASSMTLAGEAYNEQFF. The chain recombines TRBV7-9 with TRBJ2-1, with TRBD2 identical over 9 bases. Germline loops: CDR1 SEHNR, CDR2 FQNEAQ (reference sequence). The CDR3 loop spans 17 amino acids. V was pared by 5 bases and J by 2 bases, with 10 bases of the junction left unmatched.